The 27 T cell receptor beta chains in this list originate from one sample, sequenced in a study of cytomegalovirus exposure and HLA in healthy donors. 13 Jbeta primers and 60 Vbeta primers were used for the PCR. The table came from immunoSEQ multiplex PCR; TCRdb's copy has only in-frame clones and leaves some out. The sample has some 110,000 clones; about 60% are singletons. The material sequenced was PBMCs. These receptors all come from a woman in her 30s in good health and CMV-seronegative.

In this sample, this clone turned up a few times. This rearrangement joins TRBV4-3 to TRBJ2-6; TRBD2 might be the D (7 bases). Trimming pared 3 bases from V and 4 bases from J, leaving 13 bases between. The CDR3 spans 16 residues. Germline CDR1 is LGHNA and CDR2 is YSLEER. The CDR3 DNA is TGCGCCAGCAGCCACTTAGGGGGGGCCGGGGCCAACGTCCTGACTTTC. This encodes CASSHLGGAGANVLTF.

In its sample, this clone was seen a few times. The chain's CDR3 is CASSLRGQEGELFF. For the CDR3, the DNA is TGTGCCAGCAGCTTGCGGGGACAGGAAGGGGAGCTGTTTTTT. The chain recombines TRBV5-4 with TRBJ2-2, with 8 bases matching TRBD1. Germline V gives CDR1 SGHNT, CDR2 YYREEE (reference sequence). This CDR3 region has 14 residues. Losses at the gene ends were 1 base for V and 8 bases for J; bases not matched to a gene: 4.

V and J are TRBV28 and TRBJ1-3; D unresolved. Looked up from germline, CDR1 is MDHEN and CDR2 is SYDVKM. The ends were cut back, 2 bases at V and 3 bases at J, with 5 bases in the middle. This CDR3 has 13 amino acids. CDR3 amino acids: CASSLRGGNTIYF. In nucleotides, the CDR3 is TGTGCCAGCAGTTTACGGGGTGGAAACACCATATATTTT.

The CDR3 loop is CASSFIRGETQYF. DNA of the CDR3: TGTGCCAGCAGTTTCATTCGGGGAGAGACCCAGTACTTC. This chain joins TRBV27 and TRBJ2-5; perhaps TRBD2 as D (5 bases). The CDR3 is made up of 13 amino acids. Germline CDR1 and CDR2: MNHEY and SMNVEV (reference sequence). V was pared by 3 bases and J by 4 bases, with 9 bases between.

The chain employs TRBV10-1 and TRBJ2-7; D unresolved. V lost 7 bases to trimming and J lost 1 base, with 14 bases between them. This CDR3 contains 14 residues. CDR1 WNHNN and CDR2 SYGVQD come from the germline V gene (reference sequence). CDR3 sequence: CASTTSLRSYEQYF. CDR3 coding DNA: TGCGCCAGCACCACATCTCTGAGGTCCTACGAGCAGTACTTC.

The genes are TRBV30 and TRBJ2-7; no definite D call. Deletions cut 0 bases from V and 7 bases from J, with 7 bases between. The length of the CDR3 is 11 residues. The V gene's germline CDR1 is GTSNPN and CDR2 SVGIG (reference sequence). The DNA for the CDR3 is TGTGCCTGGAGTGTACGGTCGGAGCAGTACTTC. Encoded protein: CAWSVRSEQYF.

The chain carries TRBV5-1 and TRBJ2-7, with TRBD2 identical over 7 bases. V was clipped by 4 bases and J by 7 bases; unmatched bases: 14. CDR1 and CDR2 from the germline V gene are SGHRS and YFSETQ. The CDR3 has 15 residues. This CDR3 is CASSRKKRDLGEQYF. The CDR3 DNA reads TGCGCCAGCAGCAGAAAAAAGCGGGATCTGGGGGAGCAGTACTTC.

V is TRBV5-1 and J is TRBJ2-1; 7 positions agree with TRBD1. V lost 4 bases and J lost 5; bases outside the gene matches: 12. Germline lookup yields CDR1 SGHRS and CDR2 YFSETQ. This CDR3 has 16 amino acids. CDR3 in amino acids: CASSLTTGWRDNEQFF. The CDR3 DNA is TGCGCCAGCAGCCTCACGACAGGGTGGCGGGACAATGAGCAGTTCTTC.

This clone was detected only a few times. The chain employs TRBV6-5 and TRBJ2-1; D remains ambiguous. V lost 0 bases to trimming and J lost 8 bases, with 11 bases between them. This CDR3 contains 14 residues. In germline, CDR1 is MNHEY, CDR2 SVGAGI. As DNA, the CDR3 is TGTGCCAGCAGTTACTCGACTCCGATGGATGAGCAGTTCTTC. Translated, it gives CASSYSTPMDEQFF.

The J gene is TRBJ1-4, the V gene TRBV7-3; D possibly corresponds to TRBD1 (5 bases). Trimming shortened V by 2 bases and J by 12 bases, and 13 bases separated the two germline ends. Germline V gene data show CDR1 as SGHTA and CDR2 as FQGTGA. The CDR3 is 13 residues long. The CDR3 coding sequence is TGTGCCAGCAGCTTAGAGGGGAGGGGCGAACTGTTTTTT. Its translation: CASSLEGRGELFF.

This clone came up a few times. The chain employs TRBV7-8 and TRBJ2-7; 8 bases are shared with TRBD2. J lost 0 bases, V lost 1 base, and 2 bases had no gene match. In germline, CDR1 is SGHVS, CDR2 FQNEAQ. This CDR3 has 15 residues. This CDR3 reads CASSLVAGTSYEQYF. DNA for the CDR3: TGTGCCAGCAGCTTAGTAGCGGGGACCTCCTACGAGCAGTACTTC. The entire variable domain, with the rest obtained from reference TRBV7-8 and TRBJ2-7, is as follows: GAGVSQSPRYKVAKRGQDVALRCDPISGHVSLFWYQQALGQGPEFLTYFQNEAQLDKSGLPSDRFFAERPEGSVSTLKIQRTQQEDSAVYLCASSLVAGTSYEQYFGPGTRLTVT.

This chain joins TRBV7-2 and TRBJ1-4; TRBD1 is a possible D gene (6 bases). CDR3 length: 15 residues. CDR1 SGHTA and CDR2 FQGNSA come from the germline V gene. V was shortened by 5 bases and J by 7 bases, with 17 bases between the two germline ends. DNA for the CDR3: TGTGCCAGCAGCAAGGACAGCTGGTCACGTGAAAAACTGTTTTTT. Amino acids: CASSKDSWSREKLFF.

The chain recombines TRBV2 with TRBJ2-7; 10 bases fit TRBD2. Losses at the gene ends were 7 bases for V and 5 bases for J; bases not matched to a gene: 8. Looked up from germline, CDR1 is SNHLY and CDR2 is FYNNEI. This CDR3 contains 14 residues. The CDR3 protein is CASKLAGWGHEQYF. The CDR3 nucleotides are TGTGCCAGCAAACTAGCGGGATGGGGCCACGAGCAGTACTTC.

V usage is TRBV6-5 and J usage is TRBJ2-7; 7 nucleotides agree with TRBD1. The CDR3 has 12 residues. The germline V gene has CDR1 MNHEY and CDR2 SVGAGI. Unmatched junction bases numbered 4, after V lost 6 bases and J lost 5 bases. The CDR3 reads CASSQGENEQYF. In DNA form, the CDR3 reads TGTGCCAGCAGCCAGGGGGAAAACGAGCAGTACTTC.

V is TRBV11-1 and J is TRBJ2-7; possible D gene TRBD1, 5 bases. Germline V gives CDR1 SGHAT, CDR2 FQDESV (reference sequence). Trimming took off 3 bases at V and 1 base at J, with 10 bases between the two ends. This CDR3 contains 14 residues. The CDR3 spells CASSFGQGSYEQYF. As DNA, the CDR3 is TGTGCCAGCAGCTTCGGCCAGGGTTCCTACGAGCAGTACTTC.

This chain joins TRBV7-3 and TRBJ2-2; the D gene is possibly TRBD1 (6 bases). The CDR3 is 15 residues long. CDR1 and CDR2 (germline): SGHTA, FQGTGA. Trimming removed 3 bases at V and 1 base at J, with 9 bases between. The CDR3 region has the DNA TGTGCCAGCAGCTTGGACAGAAAGAACACCGGGGAGCTGTTTTTT. This encodes CASSLDRKNTGELFF. Filled out from reference TRBV7-3 and TRBJ2-2, the complete variable domain reads GAGVSQTPSNKVTEKGKYVELRCDPISGHTALYWYRQSLGQGPEFLIYFQGTGAADDSGLPNDRFFAVRPEGSVSTLKIQRTERGDSAVYLCASSLDRKNTGELFFGEGSRLTVL.

The rearrangement joins TRBV6-5 to TRBJ1-2; 8 bases are a match to TRBD1. Germline lookup yields CDR1 MNHEY and CDR2 SVGAGI. The CDR3 contains 13 residues. Losses at the gene ends were 5 bases for V and 8 bases for J; bases not matched to a gene: 7. The CDR3 here is CASSKDRAHGYTF. The CDR3 DNA sequence: TGTGCCAGCAGTAAGGACAGGGCTCACGGCTACACCTTC.

This clone showed up just a few times. One junction end does not reproduce the germline sequence, and a read error may be involved. The chain is built from TRBV7-7 and TRBJ2-1; possible D gene TRBD1, 7 bases. CDR1 is SSHAT and CDR2 is FNYEAQ in the germline V gene (reference sequence). The CDR3 has 15 residues. The CDR3 DNA follows: TGTGCTAGCAGCTTAGAGGGGGGACAGTACAATGAGCAGTTCTTC. Encoded protein: CASSLEGGQYNEQFF.

The chain is built from TRBV5-1 and TRBJ1-1; 8 bases are a match to TRBD1. This CDR3 contains 14 residues. Losses at the gene ends were 0 bases for V and 8 bases for J; bases not matched to a gene: 6. Germline-derived CDR1 and CDR2 are SGHRS and YFSETQ. CDR3 nucleotides: TGCGCCAGCAGCTTGGGGACGACAGGGGCGGAAGCTTTCTTT. It translates to CASSLGTTGAEAFF.

This clone was counted a single time. The V gene is TRBV7-8, the J gene TRBJ2-7; 8 nucleotides match TRBD1. The CDR3 has 15 amino acids. V was pared by 4 bases and J by 4 bases, with 9 bases of the junction left unmatched. The germline V gene has CDR1 SGHVS and CDR2 FQNEAQ. This CDR3 is CASSSPPDRVYEQYF. DNA of the CDR3: TGTGCCAGCAGCTCACCCCCGGACAGGGTGTACGAGCAGTACTTC.

V usage is TRBV7-9 and J usage is TRBJ2-4; D is uncertain. This CDR3 contains 14 residues. The germline CDR1 and CDR2 sequences are SEHNR and FQNEAQ (reference sequence). Between the trimmed V and J ends, which lost 0 bases and 5 bases, there was a span of 8 bases. The CDR3 DNA sequence: TGTGCCAGCAGCTTAGCGTCTACGCAAAACATTCAGTACTTC. It yields the protein CASSLASTQNIQYF.

Only a few counts were recorded for this clone. This chain links TRBV14 with TRBJ1-1, with a weak D call TRBD1 (6 bases). The CDR3 has 13 amino acids. Germline V gene data show CDR1 as SGHDN and CDR2 as FVKESK. V lost 8 bases to trimming and J lost 0 bases, with 10 bases between them. CDR3 sequence reads: CASGRGMNTEAFF. The CDR3 region has the DNA TGTGCCAGCGGCAGGGGAATGAACACTGAAGCTTTCTTT.

This chain links TRBV28 with TRBJ2-3; TRBD2 matches 15 bases. This CDR3 is 18 amino acids long. Germline V gene sequence: CDR1 MDHEN, CDR2 SYDVKM. Trimming removed 3 bases from V and 3 bases from J; junction bases left unmatched: 7. Here the CDR3 DNA reads TGTGCCAGCAGTTTTTATTGGACTAGCGGGAGGGGGACAGATACGCAGTATTTT. Residues: CASSFYWTSGRGTDTQYF. Filled out from reference TRBV28 and TRBJ2-3, the complete variable domain reads DVKVTQSSRYLVKRTGEKVFLECVQDMDHENMFWYRQDPGLGLRLIYFSYDVKMKEKGDIPEGYSVSREKKERFSLILESASTNQTSMYLCASSFYWTSGRGTDTQYFGPGTRLTVL.

This clone has a single count. This chain links TRBV19 with TRBJ1-1, with a possible D match to TRBD1 (5 bases). V lost 7 bases and J 6 bases, leaving 18 bases between the germline ends. The CDR3 is 14 residues long. The germline CDR1 and CDR2 sequences are LNHDA and SQIVND (reference sequence). The CDR3 nucleotides read TGTGCCAGTACCCCGCGGGGACTTGAGGCTGAAGCTTTCTTT. Translation: CASTPRGLEAEAFF. The full variable domain, completed using reference TRBV19 and TRBJ1-1, is DGGITQSPKYLFRKEGQNVTLSCEQNLNHDAMYWYRQDPGQGLRLIYYSQIVNDFQKGDIAEGYSVSREKKESFPLTVTSAQKNPTAFYLCASTPRGLEAEAFFGQGTRLTVV.

At least ten counts were recorded for this clone. This chain uses TRBV6-4 with TRBJ2-3, with 10 positions matching TRBD2. Trimming at V came to 0 bases and at J to 0 bases, leaving 0 bases not matched to a gene. Per germline, CDR1 MRHNA and CDR2 SNTAGT. The CDR3 totals 16 residues. This CDR3 is CASSDSTSGSTDTQYF. DNA for the CDR3: TGTGCCAGCAGTGACTCGACTAGCGGGAGCACAGATACGCAGTATTTT.

The chain employs TRBV5-1 and TRBJ1-1; TRBD1 might be the D (5 bases). Germline V gives CDR1 SGHRS, CDR2 YFSETQ. The CDR3 length is 12 residues. V was clipped by 1 base and J by 4 bases, with 5 bases between them. CDR3 sequence: CASSLQGTEAFF. CDR3 nucleotide sequence: TGCGCCAGCAGCTTGCAGGGCACTGAAGCTTTCTTT.

This chain connects TRBV27 to TRBJ2-2; TRBD2 matches at 13 bases. The germline gives CDR1 MNHEY, CDR2 SMNVEV (reference sequence). The CDR3 extends over 15 amino acids. The trim removed 5 bases at V and 8 bases at J, leaving 5 bases unmatched. The CDR3 is CASSPGLAGVGELFF. The CDR3 DNA sequence: TGTGCCAGCAGTCCCGGACTAGCGGGAGTTGGGGAGCTGTTTTTT.